This entry concerns a single T cell receptor (beta chain). Authors' analysis steps: Scientists estimated how many nucleated cells there were by amplifying reference gene primers. The data were produced by immunoSEQ multiplex PCR, yet TCRdb's version contains in-frame clones alone and is incomplete. For V, J and clone size, that table is used; D and trimming come from the DNA. The repertoire includes 130,000 to 150,000 clones, 70% to 90% of them detected once, and about 3.1% sits in the top ten. This sample was included in a study of blood T cell repertoires in COVID-19. Study-wide context: Samples representing acute and convalescent COVID-19 were sourced from the United States, Italy and Spain. From T cells, B-cell-depleted T cells, or PBMCs came the material, which was cDNA or gDNA.

The CDR3 covers 14 residues. The germline V gene encodes CDR1 SGHTS and CDR2 YDEGEE. The V end was cut by 1 base, the J end by 6 bases, with 13 bases between. The source is a woman aged 40-49 years with active or convalescent COVID-19. Sequencing was done on a sample of peripheral blood. This chain uses TRBV5-8 with TRBJ1-2; D may be TRBD1 (5 bases). The CDR3 sequence: CASSLRGRRNGYTF. The CDR3 DNA is TGTGCCAGCAGCTTGCGGGGGAGAAGAAATGGCTACACCTTC.